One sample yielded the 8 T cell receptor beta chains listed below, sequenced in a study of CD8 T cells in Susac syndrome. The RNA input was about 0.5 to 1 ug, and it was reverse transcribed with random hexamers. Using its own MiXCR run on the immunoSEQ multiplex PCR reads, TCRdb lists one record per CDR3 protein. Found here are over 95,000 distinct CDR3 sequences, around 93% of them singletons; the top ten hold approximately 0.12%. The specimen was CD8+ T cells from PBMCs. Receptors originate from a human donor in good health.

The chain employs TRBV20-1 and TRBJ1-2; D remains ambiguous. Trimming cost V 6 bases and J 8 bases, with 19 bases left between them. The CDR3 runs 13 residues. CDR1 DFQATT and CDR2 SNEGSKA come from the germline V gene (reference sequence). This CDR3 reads CSATAGGLGGYTF. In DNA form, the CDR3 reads TGCAGTGCCACAGCGGGAGGGTTGGGCGGCTACACCTTC.

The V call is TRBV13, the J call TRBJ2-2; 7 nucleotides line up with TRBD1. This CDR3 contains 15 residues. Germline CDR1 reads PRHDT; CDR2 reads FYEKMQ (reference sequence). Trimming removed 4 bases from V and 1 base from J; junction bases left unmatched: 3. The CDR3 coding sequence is TGTGCCAGCAGCTACACAGGGGTGAACACCGGGGAGCTGTTTTTT. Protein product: CASSYTGVNTGELFF.

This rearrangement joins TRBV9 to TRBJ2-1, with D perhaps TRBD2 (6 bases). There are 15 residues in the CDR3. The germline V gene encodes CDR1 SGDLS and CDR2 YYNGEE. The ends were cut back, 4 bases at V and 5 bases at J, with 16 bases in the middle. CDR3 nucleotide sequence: TGTGCCAGCAGCCCTACCGGGAGTTCCAACAATGAGCAGTTCTTC. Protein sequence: CASSPTGSSNNEQFF.

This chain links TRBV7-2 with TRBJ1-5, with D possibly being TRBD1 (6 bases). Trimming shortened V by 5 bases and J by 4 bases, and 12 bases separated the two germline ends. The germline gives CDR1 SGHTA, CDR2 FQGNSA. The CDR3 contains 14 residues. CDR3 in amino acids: CASSRLGANQPQHF. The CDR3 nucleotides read TGTGCCAGCAGCCGCTTGGGGGCGAATCAGCCCCAGCATTTT.

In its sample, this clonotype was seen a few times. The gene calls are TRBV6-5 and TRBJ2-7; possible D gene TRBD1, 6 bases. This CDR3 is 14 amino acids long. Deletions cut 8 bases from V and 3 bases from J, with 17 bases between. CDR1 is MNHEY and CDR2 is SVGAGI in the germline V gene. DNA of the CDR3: TGTGCCAGCGGAGTACAGGGTTATCGCTACGAGCAGTACTTC. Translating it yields CASGVQGYRYEQYF.

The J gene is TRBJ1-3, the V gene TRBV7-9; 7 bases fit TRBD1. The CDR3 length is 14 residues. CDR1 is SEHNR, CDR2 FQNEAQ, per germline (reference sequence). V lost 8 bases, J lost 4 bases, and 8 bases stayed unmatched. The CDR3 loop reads CASGEGASGNTIYF. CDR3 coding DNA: TGTGCCAGCGGAGAGGGGGCATCAGGAAACACCATATATTTT. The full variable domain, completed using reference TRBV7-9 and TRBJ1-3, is DTGVSQNPRHKITKRGQNVTFRCDPISEHNRLYWYRQTLGQGPEFLTYFQNEAQLEKSRLLSDRFSAERPKGSFSTLEIQRTEQGDSAMYLCASGEGASGNTIYFGEGSWLTVV.

This CDR3 reads CASSWEKAEAFF. The CDR3 coding sequence is TGTGCCAGCAGCTGGGAGAAGGCTGAAGCTTTCTTT. The genes are TRBV7-2 and TRBJ1-1; no definite D call. V was trimmed by 4 bases and J by 6 bases, leaving 9 bases between them. The germline V gene has CDR1 SGHTA and CDR2 FQGNSA. The CDR3 has 12 residues.

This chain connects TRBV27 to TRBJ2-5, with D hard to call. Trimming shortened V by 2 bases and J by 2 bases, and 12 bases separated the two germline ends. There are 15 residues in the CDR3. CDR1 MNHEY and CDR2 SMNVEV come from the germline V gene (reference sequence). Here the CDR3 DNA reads TGTGCCAGCAGTTTACGCGCTACCCAGCAAGAGACCCAGTACTTC. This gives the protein CASSLRATQQETQYF.